Listed below are T cell receptor beta chains from one sample, sequenced in a study of CD8 T cells in Susac syndrome. TCRdb re-analysed the immunoSEQ multiplex PCR reads in MiXCR, keeping a single row per CDR3 protein. The data contain approximately 200,000 distinct CDR3 sequences, about 95% of them singletons. The material sequenced was CD4+ T cells from PBMCs. The receptors originated from a human donor with multiple sclerosis. Both conserved end residues are part of each CDR3. A D gene is named only where the DNA matches it firmly.

j_gene | d_gene | len | v_gene | CDR3aa
TRBJ1-5 | - | 14 | TRBV2 | CASSDSSGLQPQHF
TRBJ2-7 | - | 16 | TRBV3-1 | CASSRTGTVTSYEQYF
TRBJ2-5 | - | 15 | TRBV20-1 | CSADPQQGPGETQYF
TRBJ1-2 | - | 15 | TRBV3-1 | CASSQDPGRYYGYTF
TRBJ2-5 | - | 14 | TRBV18 | CASSPGDVGETQYF
TRBJ1-2 | - | 15 | TRBV4-1 | CASSQDLGNNYGYTF
TRBJ2-1 | TRBD1 | 13 | TRBV20-1 | CSAGGARQGQQFF
TRBJ2-3 | - | 11 | TRBV10-3 | CATEGYDTQYF
TRBJ2-5 | - | 13 | TRBV18 | CASSRDIQETQYF
TRBJ2-2 | - | 15 | TRBV19 | CASSILGLFAGELFF
TRBJ2-7 | - | 14 | TRBV3-1 | CASSHSPGTYEQYF
TRBJ1-5 | TRBD1 | 14 | TRBV9 | CASSVGQGQQPQHF
TRBJ2-1 | - | 14 | TRBV4-2 | CASSPAGDYNEQFF
TRBJ1-5 | - | 14 | TRBV20-1 | CSARVGAGIQPQHF
TRBJ2-1 | - | 14 | TRBV6-1 | CASRVGGPYNEQFF
TRBJ2-4 | - | 13 | TRBV21-1 | CASSVKAKNIQYF
TRBJ1-2 | - | 13 | TRBV30 | CAWRPGRSYGYTF
TRBJ2-7 | - | 12 | TRBV5-1 | CASSLNFYEQYF
TRBJ2-1 | - | 16 | TRBV30 | CAWSVLGLVPYNEQFF
TRBJ1-2 | - | 12 | TRBV29-1 | CSAKSGDKGYTF
TRBJ2-1 | - | 12 | TRBV11-2 | CASSQDPPEQFF
TRBJ1-2 | - | 13 | TRBV18 | CASLPGVNYGYTF
TRBJ2-5 | TRBD2 | 17 | TRBV29-1 | CSGTPLRLAGGRETQYF
TRBJ1-1 | - | 15 | TRBV5-1 | CASSLAEGWNTEAFF
TRBJ1-6 | - | 16 | TRBV30 | CAWASDWSSYNSPLHF
TRBJ1-2 | TRBD1 | 16 | TRBV7-9 | CASSLAERGPMDGYTF
TRBJ2-3 | TRBD2 | 15 | TRBV5-6 | CASSFGGAFGDTQYF
TRBJ1-5 | - | 15 | TRBV13 | CASSLGQGSNQPQHF
TRBJ1-1 | - | 15 | TRBV6-6 | CAIKEGQTGSREAFF